The rows below give T cell receptor beta chains drawn from one sample of a study of CD8 T cells in ankylosing spondylitis. TCRdb ran MiXCR on the 5' RACE reads and lists one entry per CDR3 protein. The table shows approximately 350,000 distinct CDR3 sequences, with 20% to 25% occurring only once. The specimen was blood, either unsorted or a sorted T cell fraction (not recorded which). The origin of the receptors is a male donor with ankylosing spondylitis or in good health (not recorded which). CDR3s include the opening cysteine and the closing phenylalanine or tryptophan.

>TRBV20-1|TRBJ1-1
CSAREDRTNTEAFF
>TRBV6-1|TRBJ2-7
CASSQRTGSSYEQYF
>TRBV27|TRBJ2-1
CASSPGKGNEQFF
>TRBV29-1|TRBJ2-2
CSVEETGKESGELFF
>TRBV4-2|TRBJ2-3
CASSQASGAQYF
>TRBV6-2/TRBV6-3|TRBJ2-1
CASTPAGQRNNEQFF
>TRBV19|TRBJ2-7
CASSTGQDRFGQYF
>TRBV7-3|TRBJ2-5
CASSRGLAGENQETQYF
>TRBV29-1|TRBJ2-7
CSVEGGDRGPSGEQYF
>TRBV3-1|TRBJ2-7
CASSQVSVSYEQYF
>TRBV11-2|TRBJ2-7
CASSRPLADRAHSYEQYF
>TRBV20-1|TRBJ1-6
CSAPKPGSSYNSPLHF
>TRBV4-1|TRBJ2-5
CASSFGQGGDQYF
>TRBV7-8|TRBJ2-5
CASSLMGGLETQYF
>TRBV12-3/TRBV12-4|TRBJ1-5
CASSPDSNQPQHF
>TRBV19|TRBJ2-7
CASSPPGTGIYEQYF